This TCR beta chain appears in the sequencing data of a study of T cell changes during pregnancy in multiple sclerosis. This clone was detected only once. Repertoires were generated with immunoSEQ multiplex PCR, while TCRdb's copy carries only in-frame clones and drops some. There are about 100,000 clones in the sample; about 90% occur only once, and roughly 2% lies in the top ten. Germline values: CDR1 SGHVS, CDR2 FQNEAQ. Trimming shortened V by 4 bases and J by 1 base, and 17 bases separated the two germline ends. This CDR3 region has 16 residues. The chain employs TRBV7-8 and TRBJ2-7; D is undetermined. Sequenced material: peripheral blood, taken after pregnancy. The clonotype originates from a female donor with multiple sclerosis, enrolled in a pregnancy study. In DNA form, the CDR3 reads TGTGCCAGCAGCTCCCGCCGTGGTCGGGTATCCTACGAGCAGTACTTC. Protein product: CASSSRRGRVSYEQYF.